This T cell receptor beta chain was sequenced for a study of blood T cell repertoires in COVID-19 (dated by TCRdb to 2018 to 2020). In the study overall: Collaborator samples came from the United States, Italy and Spain and covered acute and convalescent phases of COVID-19. The prospective study material was composed of cDNA or gDNA derived from T cells, B-cell-depleted T cells, or PBMCs. Subjects who had been exposed to COVID-19, were actively infected with it, or had recovered from it provided the deeply sampled blood TCRbeta repertoires that made up the dataset. The repertoires were made available in a free public database intended to serve as a resource for research on the immune response to SARS-CoV-2. The samples were drawn from the first 160 participants of the ongoing ImmuneRACE study and from 1,254 subjects provided by 6 global collaborators. Nearly every sample came with metadata listing a de-identified subject ID, COVID-19 status, age in years and sex. Where available, HLA class I and class II types were taken from metadata supplied by the sample provider and were not determined by assay-based typing. Broad study findings and their caveats: The amount of clinical and demographic metadata varied by source and participant and was provided uncurated.

V is shortened by 4 bases, J by 5 bases, and the region joining them spans 6 bases. The CDR3 starts with the cysteine, ends with the phenylalanine, and has 12 residues. CDR3 DNA is the only sequence kept; it has 36 bases, read in frame from the first base. The germline V gene encodes CDR1 LGHDT and CDR2 YNNKEL (reference sequence). Turning to this clone: Its binding antigen is unknown. Base qualities are missing; no much larger clone stands one base away.

Collaborating institutions collected whole blood in K2EDTA tubes following their own protocols. For TCRbeta analysis, collaborator samples were shipped as frozen whole blood, as isolated PBMCs, or as DNA extracted from either sample type. TCRbeta CDR3 regions were amplified from genomic DNA using the immunoSEQ Assay, a bias-controlled multiplex PCR. The paper's processing steps were these. Nucleated cell counts per sample were estimated from amplification of reference gene primers within the assay. To quantify the absolute abundance of each unique TCRbeta CDR3 rearrangement, sequence reads were collapsed and filtered. Productive Simpson clonality was computed per sample as the square root of Simpson's diversity index over productive rearrangements. Here the immuneACCESS table is served through TCRdb, limited to in-frame sequences with V and J called. Missing clones are a known gap in these copies; in checked studies unresolved V genes cover under half, and the rest lacks a known reason. D and trimming come from the DNA, and the V and J calls and clone size come from that table. The sample profile shows 130,000 to 150,000 clones; under 90% of them were found once. Of the sample, more than 8% is held by the ten largest clones.

The clonotype originates from a human donor in a cohort sampled during active COVID-19. The sample comprised peripheral blood. This chain joins TRBV3-1 (or the pseudogene TRBV3-2) to TRBJ1-5; too little of a D gene remains to name it. At the DNA level, the sequence is TGTGCCAGCAGCCTCGGGGATCAGCCCCAGCATTTT. Its protein reads: CASSLGDQPQHF.